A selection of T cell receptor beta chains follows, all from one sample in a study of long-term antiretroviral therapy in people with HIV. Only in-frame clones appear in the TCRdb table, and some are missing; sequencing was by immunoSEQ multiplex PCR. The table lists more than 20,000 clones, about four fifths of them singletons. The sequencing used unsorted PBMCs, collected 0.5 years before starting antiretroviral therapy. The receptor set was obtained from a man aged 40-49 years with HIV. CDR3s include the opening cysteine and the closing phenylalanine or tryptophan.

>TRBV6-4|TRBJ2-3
CASSDGGLTDTQYF
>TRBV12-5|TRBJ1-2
CASSGTLGIYGYTF
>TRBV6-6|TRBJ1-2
CASRTQGGIRGYTF
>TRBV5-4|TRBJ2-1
CASSSGLYNEQFF
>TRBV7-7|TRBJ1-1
CASRTFPGDRGRMKSCESFF
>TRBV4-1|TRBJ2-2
CASSHPELGDTGELFF
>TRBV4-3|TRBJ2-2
CASSLAYGELFF
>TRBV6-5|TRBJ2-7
CASSYAGSSYEQYF
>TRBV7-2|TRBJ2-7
CASSLRTGDRPYEQYF
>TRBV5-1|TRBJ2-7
CASSLGDRAYEQYF
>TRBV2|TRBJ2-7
CASSEEWQGAGYEQYF
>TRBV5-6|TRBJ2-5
CASSAAAQTQYF
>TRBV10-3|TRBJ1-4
CAISESNPIANEKLFF
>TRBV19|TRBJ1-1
CASSMTGGLLTTEAFF
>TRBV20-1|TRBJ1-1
CSAPRQVEAFF
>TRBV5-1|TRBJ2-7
CASSSGQRSTYEQYF
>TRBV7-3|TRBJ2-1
CASSSRGGNYNEQFF
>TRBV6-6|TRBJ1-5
CASSLGSNQPQHF
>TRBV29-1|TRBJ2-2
CSVEEGLNTGELFF
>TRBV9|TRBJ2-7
CASSFRGGLGEQYF
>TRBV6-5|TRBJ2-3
CASRWGSDTQYF
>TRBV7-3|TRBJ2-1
CASSLMSGGPNEQFF
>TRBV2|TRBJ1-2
CASSATTGGDYGYTF
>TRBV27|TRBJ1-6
CASSLLGSPLHF
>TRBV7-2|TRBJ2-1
CASSLAGTSNEQFF
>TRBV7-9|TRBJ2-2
CASSSNTRGLGLLFF
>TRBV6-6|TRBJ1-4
CASISPGQGANEKLFF